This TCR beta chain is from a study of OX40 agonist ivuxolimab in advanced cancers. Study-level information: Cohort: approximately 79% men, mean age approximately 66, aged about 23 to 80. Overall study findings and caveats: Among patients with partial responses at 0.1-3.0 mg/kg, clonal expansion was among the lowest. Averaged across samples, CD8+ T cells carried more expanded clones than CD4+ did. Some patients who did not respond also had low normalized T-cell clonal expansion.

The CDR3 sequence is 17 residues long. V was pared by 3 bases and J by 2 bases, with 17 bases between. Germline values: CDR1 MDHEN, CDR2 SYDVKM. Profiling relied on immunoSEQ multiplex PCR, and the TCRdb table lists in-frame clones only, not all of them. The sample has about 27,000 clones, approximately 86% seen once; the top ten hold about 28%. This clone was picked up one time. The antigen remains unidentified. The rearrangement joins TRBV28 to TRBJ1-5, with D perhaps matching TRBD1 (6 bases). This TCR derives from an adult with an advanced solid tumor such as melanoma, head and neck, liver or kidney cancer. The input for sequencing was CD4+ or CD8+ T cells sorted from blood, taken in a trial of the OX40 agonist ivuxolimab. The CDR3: CASSFSGAVMGNQPQHF. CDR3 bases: TGTGCCAGCAGTTTTTCAGGGGCGGTGATGGGCAATCAGCCCCAGCATTTT.